The sequence of this T cell receptor beta chain was determined in a study of CD8+ T cells in alopecia areata. With regard to this clone: Its antigen remains unidentified.

The authors extracted RNA and reverse transcribed it into cDNA as the sequencing template. TCRdb's copy holds only in-frame clones and misses some; the assay was immunoSEQ multiplex PCR. The sample holds fewer than 150,000 clones; roughly three fifths are singletons and the top ten take 4.5% to 5.5%. Alopecia areata patients gave lesional scalp punch biopsies and peripheral blood samples. Study conclusions and caveats: TCR sharing across patients was less clear than in mice, possibly HLA-related. Higher clonality than in normal scalp was seen in lesional scalp, especially alopecia totalis/universalis.

The TCR was taken from a human donor with alopecia areata. Source: CD4+ T cells sorted from blood, taken at week 0.

The CDR3 sequence is CASSPREDTEAFF. The CDR3, as DNA: TGTGCCAGCTCACCTAGGGAGGACACTGAAGCTTTCTTT. This chain joins TRBV18 and TRBJ1-1; D is uncertain. V lost 3 bases, J lost 3 bases, and 8 bases lay in between. The germline V gene has CDR1 KGHSH and CDR2 LQKENI. This CDR3 spans 13 amino acids. Looking up the rest from reference TRBV18 and TRBJ1-1 gives the full variable domain: NAGVMQNPRHLVRRRGQEARLRCSPMKGHSHVYWYRQLPEEGLKFMVYLQKENIIDESGMPKERFSAEFPKEGPSILRIQQVVRGDSAAYFCASSPREDTEAFFGQGTRLTVV.